This TCR beta chain was sequenced during a study of type 1 regulatory T cells. Looking at the study overall: An in vitro protocol generated T-allo10, a Tr1-enriched, alloantigen-specific CD4 T cell product.

Each CDR3 protein is one row after TCRdb ran MiXCR on the reads. Here the sample spans approximately 97,000 distinct CDR3 sequences, around 30% being singletons. Sequencing used CD4+ T cells, either the whole sample or a sorted fraction (not recorded which). The sequence was collected from a human donor in good health.

CDR3 sequence (DNA): TGTGCCAGCAGCCGCGTCGGGCAGAACACCGGGGAGCTGTTTTTT. Translated: CASSRVGQNTGELFF. The chain couples TRBV7-2 to TRBJ2-2; D gene uncertain. Germline V gives CDR1 SGHTA, CDR2 FQGNSA. CDR3 length: 15 amino acids. The germline V and J ends were trimmed by 5 bases and 1 base, with 11 bases remaining between them.